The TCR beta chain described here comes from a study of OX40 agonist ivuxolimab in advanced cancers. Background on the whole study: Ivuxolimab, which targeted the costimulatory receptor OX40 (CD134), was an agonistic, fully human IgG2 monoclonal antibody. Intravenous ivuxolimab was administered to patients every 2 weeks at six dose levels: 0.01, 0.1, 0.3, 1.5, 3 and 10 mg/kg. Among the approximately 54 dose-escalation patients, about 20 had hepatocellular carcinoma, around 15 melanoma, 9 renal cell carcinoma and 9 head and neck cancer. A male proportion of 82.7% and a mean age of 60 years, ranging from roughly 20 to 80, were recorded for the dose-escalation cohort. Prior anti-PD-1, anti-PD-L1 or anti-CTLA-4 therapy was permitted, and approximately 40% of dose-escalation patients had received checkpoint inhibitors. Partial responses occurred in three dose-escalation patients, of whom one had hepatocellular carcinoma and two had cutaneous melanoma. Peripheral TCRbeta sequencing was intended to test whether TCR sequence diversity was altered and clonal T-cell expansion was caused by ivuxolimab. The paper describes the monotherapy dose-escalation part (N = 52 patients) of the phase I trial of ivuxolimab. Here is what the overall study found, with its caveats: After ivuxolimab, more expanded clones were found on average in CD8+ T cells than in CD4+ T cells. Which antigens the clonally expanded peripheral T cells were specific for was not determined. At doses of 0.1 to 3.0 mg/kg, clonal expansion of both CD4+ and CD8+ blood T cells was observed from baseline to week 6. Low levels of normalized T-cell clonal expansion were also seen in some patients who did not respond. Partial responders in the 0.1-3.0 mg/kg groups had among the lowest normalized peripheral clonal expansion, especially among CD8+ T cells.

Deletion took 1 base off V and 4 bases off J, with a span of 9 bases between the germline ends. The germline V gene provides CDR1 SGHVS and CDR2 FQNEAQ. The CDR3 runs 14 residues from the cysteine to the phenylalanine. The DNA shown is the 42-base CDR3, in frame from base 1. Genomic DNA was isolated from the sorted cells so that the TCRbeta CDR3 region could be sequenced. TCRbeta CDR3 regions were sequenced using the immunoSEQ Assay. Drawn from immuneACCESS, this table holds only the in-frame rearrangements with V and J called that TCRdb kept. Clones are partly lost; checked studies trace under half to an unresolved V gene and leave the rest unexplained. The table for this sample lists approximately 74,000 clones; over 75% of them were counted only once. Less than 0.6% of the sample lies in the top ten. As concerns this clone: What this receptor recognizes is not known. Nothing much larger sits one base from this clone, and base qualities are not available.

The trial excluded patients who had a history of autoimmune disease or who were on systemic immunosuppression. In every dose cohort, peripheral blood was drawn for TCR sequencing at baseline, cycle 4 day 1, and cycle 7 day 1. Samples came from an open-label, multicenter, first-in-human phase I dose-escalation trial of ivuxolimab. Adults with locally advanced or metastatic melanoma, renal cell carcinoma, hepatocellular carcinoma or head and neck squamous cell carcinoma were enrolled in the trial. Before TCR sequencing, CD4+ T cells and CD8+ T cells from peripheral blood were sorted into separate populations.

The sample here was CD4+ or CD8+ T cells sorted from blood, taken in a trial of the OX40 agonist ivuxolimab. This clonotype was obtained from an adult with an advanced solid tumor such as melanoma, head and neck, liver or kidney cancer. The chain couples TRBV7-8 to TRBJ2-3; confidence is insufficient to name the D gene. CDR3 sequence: CASSLGYGADTQYF. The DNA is TGTGCCAGCAGCTTAGGATACGGCGCAGATACGCAGTATTTT.